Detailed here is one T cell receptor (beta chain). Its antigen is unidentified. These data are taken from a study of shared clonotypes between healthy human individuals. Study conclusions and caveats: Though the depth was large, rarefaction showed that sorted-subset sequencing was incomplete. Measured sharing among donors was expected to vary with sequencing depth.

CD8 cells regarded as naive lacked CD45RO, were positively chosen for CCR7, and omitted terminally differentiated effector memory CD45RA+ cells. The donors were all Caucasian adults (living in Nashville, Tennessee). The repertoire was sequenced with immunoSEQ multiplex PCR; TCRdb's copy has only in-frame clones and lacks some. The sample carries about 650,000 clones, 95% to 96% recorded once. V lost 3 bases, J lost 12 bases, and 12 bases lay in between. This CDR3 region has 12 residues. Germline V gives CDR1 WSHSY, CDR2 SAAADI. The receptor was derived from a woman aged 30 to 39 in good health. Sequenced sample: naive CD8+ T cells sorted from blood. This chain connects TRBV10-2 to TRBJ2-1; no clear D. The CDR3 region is CASSDTNDGQFF. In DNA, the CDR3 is TGCGCCAGCAGTGACACCAATGACGGGCAGTTCTTC.